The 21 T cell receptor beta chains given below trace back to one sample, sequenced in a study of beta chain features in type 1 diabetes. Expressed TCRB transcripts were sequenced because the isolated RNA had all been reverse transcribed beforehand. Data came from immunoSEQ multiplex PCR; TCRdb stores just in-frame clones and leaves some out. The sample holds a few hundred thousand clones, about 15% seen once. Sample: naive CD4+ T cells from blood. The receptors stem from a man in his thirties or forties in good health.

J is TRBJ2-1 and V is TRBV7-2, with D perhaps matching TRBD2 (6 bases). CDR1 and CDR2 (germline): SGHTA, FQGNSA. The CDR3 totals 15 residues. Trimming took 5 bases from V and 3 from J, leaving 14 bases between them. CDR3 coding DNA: TGTGCCAGCAGCACAGCGGGCCTAGGCTACAATGAGCAGTTCTTC. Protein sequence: CASSTAGLGYNEQFF.

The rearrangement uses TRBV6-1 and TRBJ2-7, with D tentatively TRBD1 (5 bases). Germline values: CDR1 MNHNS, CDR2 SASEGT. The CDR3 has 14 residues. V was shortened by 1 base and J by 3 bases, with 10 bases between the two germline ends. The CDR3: CASSEGGRDYEQYF. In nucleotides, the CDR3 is TGTGCCAGCAGTGAAGGCGGCAGGGACTACGAGCAGTACTTC.

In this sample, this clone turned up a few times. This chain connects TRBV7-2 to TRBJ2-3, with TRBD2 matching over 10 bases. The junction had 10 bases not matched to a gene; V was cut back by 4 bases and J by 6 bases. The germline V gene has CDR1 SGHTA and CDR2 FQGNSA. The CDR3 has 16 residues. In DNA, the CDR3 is TGTGCCAGCAGCTCAGGCAGCGGGAGGGTGTGGGATACGCAGTATTTT. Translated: CASSSGSGRVWDTQYF.

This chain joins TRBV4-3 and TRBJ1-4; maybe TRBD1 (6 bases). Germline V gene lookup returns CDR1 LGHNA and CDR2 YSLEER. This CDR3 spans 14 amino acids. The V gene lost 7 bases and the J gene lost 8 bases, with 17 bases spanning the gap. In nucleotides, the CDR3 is TGCGCCAGCACCTCAGGGCGGGGGGGCGAAAAACTGTTTTTT. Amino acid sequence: CASTSGRGGEKLFF.

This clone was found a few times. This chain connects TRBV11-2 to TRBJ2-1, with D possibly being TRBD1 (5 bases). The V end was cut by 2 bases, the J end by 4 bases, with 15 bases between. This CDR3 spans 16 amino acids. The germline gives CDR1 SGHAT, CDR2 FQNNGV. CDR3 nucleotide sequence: TGTGCCAGCAGCTTAATTGAGGCAGGGCTTTACAATGAGCAGTTCTTC. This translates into CASSLIEAGLYNEQFF.

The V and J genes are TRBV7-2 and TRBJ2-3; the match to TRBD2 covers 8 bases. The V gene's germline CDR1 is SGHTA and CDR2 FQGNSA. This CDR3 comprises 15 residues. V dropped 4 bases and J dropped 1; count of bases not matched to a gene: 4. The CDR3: CASSSAGGRTDTQYF. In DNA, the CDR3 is TGTGCCAGCAGCTCCGCGGGAGGACGCACAGATACGCAGTATTTT.

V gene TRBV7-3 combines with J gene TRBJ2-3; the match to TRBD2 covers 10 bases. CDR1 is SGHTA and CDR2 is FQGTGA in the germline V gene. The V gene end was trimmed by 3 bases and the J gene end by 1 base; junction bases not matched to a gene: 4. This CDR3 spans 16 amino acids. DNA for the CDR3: TGTGCCAGCAGCTTCACCGGGACTAGCGGCACAGATACGCAGTATTTT. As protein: CASSFTGTSGTDTQYF.

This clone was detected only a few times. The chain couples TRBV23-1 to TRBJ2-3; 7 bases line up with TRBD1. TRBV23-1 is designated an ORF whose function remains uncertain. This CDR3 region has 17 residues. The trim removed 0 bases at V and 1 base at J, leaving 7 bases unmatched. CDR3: CASSQSEQGPCTDTQYF. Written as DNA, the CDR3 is TGCGCCAGCAGTCAATCGGAACAGGGGCCCTGCACAGATACGCAGTATTTT.

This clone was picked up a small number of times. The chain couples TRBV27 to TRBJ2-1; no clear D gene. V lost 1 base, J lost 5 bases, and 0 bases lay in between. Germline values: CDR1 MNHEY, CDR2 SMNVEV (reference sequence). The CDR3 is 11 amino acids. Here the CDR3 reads CASSLYNEQFF. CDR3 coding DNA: TGTGCCAGCAGTTTATACAATGAGCAGTTCTTC.

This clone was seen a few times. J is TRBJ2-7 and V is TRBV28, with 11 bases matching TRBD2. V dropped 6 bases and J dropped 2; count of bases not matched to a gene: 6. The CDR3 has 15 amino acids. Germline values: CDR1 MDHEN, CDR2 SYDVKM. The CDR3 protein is CASRSGTSGTYEQYV. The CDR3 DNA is TGTGCCAGCAGGTCTGGGACTAGCGGCACCTACGAGCAGTACGTC.

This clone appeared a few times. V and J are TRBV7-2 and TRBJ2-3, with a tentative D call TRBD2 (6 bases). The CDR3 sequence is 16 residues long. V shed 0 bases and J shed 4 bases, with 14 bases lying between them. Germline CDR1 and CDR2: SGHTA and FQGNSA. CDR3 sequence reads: CASSLASGWRADTQYF. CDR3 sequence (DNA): TGTGCCAGCAGCTTAGCGTCGGGGTGGAGGGCAGATACGCAGTATTTT.

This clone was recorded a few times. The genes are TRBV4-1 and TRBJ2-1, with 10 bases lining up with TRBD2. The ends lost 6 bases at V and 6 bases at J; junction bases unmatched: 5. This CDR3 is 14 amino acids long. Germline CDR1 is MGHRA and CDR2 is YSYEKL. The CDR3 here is CASRAGTSVNEQFF. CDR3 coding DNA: TGCGCCAGCAGGGCCGGGACTAGCGTCAATGAGCAGTTCTTC.

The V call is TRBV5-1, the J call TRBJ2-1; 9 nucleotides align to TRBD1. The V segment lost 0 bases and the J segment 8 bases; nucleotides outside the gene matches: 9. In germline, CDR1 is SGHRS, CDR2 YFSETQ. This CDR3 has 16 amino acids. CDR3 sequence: CASSLAGTGFGDEQFF. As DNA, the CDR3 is TGCGCCAGCAGCTTGGCCGGGACAGGGTTCGGGGATGAGCAGTTCTTC.

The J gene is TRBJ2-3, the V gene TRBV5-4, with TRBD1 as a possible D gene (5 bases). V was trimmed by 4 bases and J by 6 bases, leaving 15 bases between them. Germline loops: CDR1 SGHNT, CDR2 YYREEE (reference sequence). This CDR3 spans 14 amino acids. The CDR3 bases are TGTGCCAGCAGCCTACATCAGGGCCGGGATACGCAGTATTTT. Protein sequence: CASSLHQGRDTQYF.

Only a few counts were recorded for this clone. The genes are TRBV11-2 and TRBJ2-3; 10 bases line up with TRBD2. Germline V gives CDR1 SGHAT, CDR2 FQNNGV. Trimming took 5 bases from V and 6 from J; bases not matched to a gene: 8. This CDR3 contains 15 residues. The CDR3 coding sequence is TGTGCCAGCAGCCGTACCGGGACTAGCGCGGATACGCAGTATTTT. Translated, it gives CASSRTGTSADTQYF.

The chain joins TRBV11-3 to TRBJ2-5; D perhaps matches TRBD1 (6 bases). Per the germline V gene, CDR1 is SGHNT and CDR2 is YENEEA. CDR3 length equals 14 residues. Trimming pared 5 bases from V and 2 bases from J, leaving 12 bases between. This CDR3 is CASSPGQIQETQYF. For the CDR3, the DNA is TGTGCCAGCAGCCCCGGACAGATTCAAGAGACCCAGTACTTC.

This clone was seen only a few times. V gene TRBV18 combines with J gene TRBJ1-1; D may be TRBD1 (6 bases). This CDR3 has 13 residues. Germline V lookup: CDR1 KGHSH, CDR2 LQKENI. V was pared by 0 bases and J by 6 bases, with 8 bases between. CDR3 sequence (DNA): TGTGCCAGCTCACCACCGGGGGCGTCTGAAGCTTTCTTT. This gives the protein CASSPPGASEAFF.

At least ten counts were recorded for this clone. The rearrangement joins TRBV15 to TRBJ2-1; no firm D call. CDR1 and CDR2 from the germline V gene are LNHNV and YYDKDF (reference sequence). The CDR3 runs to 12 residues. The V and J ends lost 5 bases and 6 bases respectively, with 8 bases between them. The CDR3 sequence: CATSSRLNEQFF. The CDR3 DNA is TGTGCCACCAGCTCCCGTCTCAATGAGCAGTTCTTC.

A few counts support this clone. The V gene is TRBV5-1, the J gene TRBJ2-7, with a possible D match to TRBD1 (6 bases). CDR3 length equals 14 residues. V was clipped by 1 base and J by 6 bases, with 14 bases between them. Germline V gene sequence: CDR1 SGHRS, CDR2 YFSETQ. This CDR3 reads CASSLPNRVGEQYF. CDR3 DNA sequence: TGCGCCAGCAGCTTGCCCAACAGGGTGGGCGAGCAGTACTTC.

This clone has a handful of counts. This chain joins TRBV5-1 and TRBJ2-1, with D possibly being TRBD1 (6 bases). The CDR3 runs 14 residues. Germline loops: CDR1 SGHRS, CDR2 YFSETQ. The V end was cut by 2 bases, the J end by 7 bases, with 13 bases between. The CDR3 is CASSLGGAANEQFF. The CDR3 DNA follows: TGCGCCAGCAGCTTAGGGGGTGCTGCGAATGAGCAGTTCTTC.

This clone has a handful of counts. The CDR3 nucleotides read TGTGCCAGCAGCCCCCTGGCGTCCAGATCCTACAATGAGCAGTTCTTC. Protein product: CASSPLASRSYNEQFF. V gene TRBV7-3 combines with J gene TRBJ2-1, with D uncertain. Germline loops: CDR1 SGHTA, CDR2 FQGTGA. CDR3 length: 16 amino acids. The ends were cut back, 5 bases at V and 1 base at J, with 15 bases in the middle.